This passage covers 21 T cell receptor beta chains from one sample sequenced in a study of blood T cell repertoires in COVID-19. Sequenced by immunoSEQ multiplex PCR; TCRdb stores in-frame clones only, minus some. Counted here are 350,000 or so clones, 88% occurring once; the ten biggest clones make up 1.5% to 2%. The sequencing sample was made of peripheral blood. The origin of the receptors is a woman in her 30s with COVID-19, enrolled during active disease.

A word on this clone: Other DNA sequences in this sample translate to the same CDR3. This chain uses TRBV6-5 with TRBJ2-7; 11 bases map to TRBD2. Germline trimming cut 6 bases from V and 1 base from J; bases unmatched to any gene: 5. The CDR3 extends over 15 amino acids. The germline CDR1 and CDR2 sequences are MNHEY and SVGAGI. The CDR3 spells CASSLTSGGSYEQYF. DNA for the CDR3: TGTGCCAGCAGCCTTACTAGCGGGGGATCCTACGAGCAGTACTTC.

This chain uses TRBV3-1 (or the pseudogene TRBV3-2) with TRBJ1-2; D is unclear. This CDR3 is built from 14 residues. The ends were cut back, 0 bases at V and 5 bases at J, with 10 bases in the middle. Looked up from germline, CDR1 is LGHDT and CDR2 is YNNKEL (reference sequence). CDR3 residues: CASSQEALKYGYTF. For the CDR3, the DNA is TGTGCCAGCAGCCAAGAGGCTTTGAAGTATGGCTACACCTTC.

This chain uses TRBV27 with TRBJ2-3; 9 positions agree with TRBD2. Germline V lookup: CDR1 MNHEY, CDR2 SMNVEV (reference sequence). The CDR3 has 16 residues. V was clipped by 4 bases and J by 8 bases; unmatched bases: 13. This CDR3 is CASSYDGGGASVTQYF. The CDR3 nucleotides read TGTGCCAGCAGTTATGACGGCGGGGGGGCCTCGGTTACGCAGTATTTT.

The chain links TRBV19 to TRBJ2-1; TRBD1 aligns across 10 bases. In germline, CDR1 is LNHDA, CDR2 SQIVND (reference sequence). V gave up 5 bases and J gave up 5 bases; unmatched junction bases: 6. This CDR3 region has 15 residues. The CDR3 loop is CASSGTGTGDNEQFF. CDR3 DNA: TGTGCCAGTAGTGGTACCGGGACAGGGGACAATGAGCAGTTCTTC.

The genes are TRBV5-5 and TRBJ1-2, with 10 bases aligning to TRBD1. The ends lost 1 base at V and 5 bases at J; junction bases unmatched: 8. CDR1 and CDR2 (germline): SGHKS, YYEKEE (reference sequence). This CDR3 spans 16 amino acids. The CDR3 nucleotides read TGTGCCAGCAGCTTGACCGGGACAGGGGAATATTATGGCTACACCTTC. This translates into CASSLTGTGEYYGYTF.

In its sample, this clone was seen a few times. The chain is built from TRBV4-1 and TRBJ2-5; D is uncertain. Trimming took off 0 bases at V and 5 bases at J, with 13 bases between the two ends. There are 15 residues in the CDR3. Germline-derived CDR1 and CDR2 are MGHRA and YSYEKL. This CDR3 is CASSQDRSDGETQYF. CDR3 in DNA: TGCGCCAGCAGCCAAGACCGGAGTGACGGGGAGACCCAGTACTTC.

The chain combines TRBV29-1 with TRBJ2-5, with TRBD2 as a possible D gene (6 bases). V was shortened by 4 bases and J by 2 bases, with 11 bases between the two germline ends. Germline V gives CDR1 SQVTM, CDR2 ANQGSEA. This CDR3 contains 13 residues. CDR3 residues: CSVVGGGQETQYF. Here the CDR3 DNA reads TGCAGCGTTGTTGGTGGGGGGCAAGAGACCCAGTACTTC.

This chain uses TRBV27 with TRBJ2-3, with 11 positions matching TRBD2. The CDR3 runs to 15 residues. The trim removed 2 bases at V and 5 bases at J, leaving 3 bases unmatched. Germline CDR1 and CDR2: MNHEY and SMNVEV (reference sequence). Here the CDR3 reads CASSLGTSGRDTQYF. The CDR3 nucleotides read TGTGCCAGCAGTTTAGGGACTAGCGGTCGAGATACGCAGTATTTT.

In this sample, this clone turned up a few times. The rearrangement links TRBV2 to TRBJ2-6; perhaps TRBD1 as D (6 bases). The CDR3 totals 18 residues. The V and J ends lost 6 bases and 0 bases respectively, with 18 bases between them. The germline V gene encodes CDR1 SNHLY and CDR2 FYNNEI. CDR3 loop: CASRRSVRGLSGANVLTF. The CDR3 coding sequence is TGTGCCAGCAGGAGGTCAGTCAGGGGCCTCTCTGGGGCCAACGTCCTGACTTTC.

The rearrangement uses TRBV28 and TRBJ2-7; 10 bases agree with TRBD1. Losses at the gene ends were 4 bases for V and 3 bases for J; bases not matched to a gene: 9. The CDR3 sequence is 16 residues long. The germline V gene encodes CDR1 MDHEN and CDR2 SYDVKM. CDR3 sequence: CASSSGPDRGLYEQYV. As DNA, the CDR3 is TGTGCCAGCAGTTCCGGACCCGACAGGGGGCTCTACGAGCAGTACGTC.

V is TRBV6-5 and J is TRBJ1-2, with TRBD1 matching 11 bases. The CDR3 runs 13 residues. With V trimmed by 6 bases and J by 7 bases, 4 bases remained unmatched. In germline, CDR1 is MNHEY, CDR2 SVGAGI. CDR3: CASSRGQGGGYTF. In DNA form, the CDR3 reads TGTGCCAGCAGCCGGGGACAGGGGGGTGGCTACACCTTC.

The rearrangement joins TRBV20-1 to TRBJ2-1; D possibly corresponds to TRBD1 (5 bases). CDR1 is DFQATT, CDR2 SNEGSKA, per germline (reference sequence). V was clipped by 3 bases and J by 10 bases, with 10 bases between them. The CDR3 extends over 11 amino acids. Here the CDR3 reads CSARENREQFF. The CDR3 region has the DNA TGCAGTGCTAGGGAAAACAGGGAGCAGTTCTTC.

J is TRBJ1-5 and V is TRBV19; 8 positions agree with TRBD1. Germline CDR1 reads LNHDA; CDR2 reads SQIVND (reference sequence). The CDR3 is 15 residues long. V dropped 3 bases and J dropped 2; count of bases not matched to a gene: 3. The CDR3 loop reads CASSIQGAGNQPQHF. The CDR3 region has the DNA TGTGCCAGTAGTATTCAGGGGGCTGGCAATCAGCCCCAGCATTTT. The entire variable domain, with the rest obtained from reference TRBV19 and TRBJ1-5, is as follows: DGGITQSPKYLFRKEGQNVTLSCEQNLNHDAMYWYRQDPGQGLRLIYYSQIVNDFQKGDIAEGYSVSREKKESFPLTVTSAQKNPTAFYLCASSIQGAGNQPQHFGDGTRLSIL.

The rearrangement uses TRBV24-1 and TRBJ2-2, with D tentatively TRBD1 (6 bases). The V and J ends lost 5 bases and 6 bases respectively, with 12 bases between them. The CDR3 covers 14 residues. Germline V gene lookup returns CDR1 KGHDR and CDR2 SFDVKD. The CDR3 nucleotides are TGTGCCACCAGTGGAACAGGGATCTCCGGGGAGCTGTTTTTT. Translated, it gives CATSGTGISGELFF.

At least ten counts were recorded for this clone. V and J are TRBV4-2 and TRBJ2-3, with D tentatively TRBD2 (6 bases). CDR3 size: 17 residues. Per germline, CDR1 LGHNA and CDR2 YNFKEQ. With 1 base removed from V and 2 bases from J, the gap between germline ends came to 16 bases. The CDR3 DNA sequence: TGTGCCAGCAGCCAAGGAATTGGGACTGGAAACACAGATACGCAGTATTTT. Its protein is CASSQGIGTGNTDTQYF.

This rearrangement joins TRBV5-8 to TRBJ2-2; 8 nucleotides agree with TRBD1. There are 13 residues in the CDR3. V dropped 7 bases and J dropped 5; count of bases not matched to a gene: 4. The germline V gene encodes CDR1 SGHTS and CDR2 YDEGEE. This chain's CDR3 is CASLDRETGELFF. CDR3 coding DNA: TGTGCCAGCTTGGACAGGGAAACCGGGGAGCTGTTTTTT. Drawing the rest from reference TRBV5-8 and TRBJ2-2, the complete variable domain is EAGVTQSPTHLIKTRGQQATLRCSPISGHTSVYWYQQALGLGLQFLLWYDEGEERNRGNFPPRFSGRQFPNYSSELNVNALELEDSALYLCASLDRETGELFFGEGSRLTVL.

The chain has TRBV30 and TRBJ2-7, with D perhaps matching TRBD1 (5 bases). CDR1 is GTSNPN, CDR2 SVGIG, per germline (reference sequence). The CDR3 is 12 amino acids. The germline V and J ends were trimmed by 2 bases and 4 bases, with 9 bases remaining between them. In DNA form, the CDR3 reads TGTGCCTGGAGTAGCGACAGATACGAGCAGTACTTC. Translation: CAWSSDRYEQYF.

The gene calls are TRBV7-9 and TRBJ1-1; D is possibly TRBD1 (6 bases). Germline-derived CDR1 and CDR2 are SEHNR and FQNEAQ (reference sequence). V was shortened by 5 bases and J by 4 bases, with 17 bases between the two germline ends. The CDR3 sequence is 15 residues long. CDR3 nucleotide sequence: TGTGCCAGCAGCCTCTCAGGGACACCGGGCACTGAAGCTTTCTTT. Translating gives CASSLSGTPGTEAFF.

The chain employs TRBV5-1 and TRBJ1-4, with 7 bases identical to TRBD1. J gave up 6 bases and V 4 bases, and 9 bases lay outside the gene matches. The CDR3 length is 15 residues. Germline loops: CDR1 SGHRS, CDR2 YFSETQ. The CDR3 region has the DNA TGCGCCAGCAGCATCAGGGGGGCCTCCTATGAAAAACTGTTTTTT. Protein product: CASSIRGASYEKLFF.

This sequence joins TRBV10-3 and TRBJ2-7; 9 bases are shared with TRBD1. The CDR3 contains 15 residues. The V gene end was trimmed by 5 bases and the J gene end by 6 bases; junction bases not matched to a gene: 11. Germline CDR1 is ENHRY and CDR2 is SYGVKD. The CDR3 here is CAISPSWGQGFEQYF. Written as DNA, the CDR3 is TGTGCCATCAGTCCTTCTTGGGGACAGGGTTTCGAGCAGTACTTC.

The chain uses TRBV3-1 (or the pseudogene TRBV3-2) and TRBJ2-3, with 8 bases matching TRBD2. This CDR3 contains 17 residues. From germline, CDR1 is LGHDT and CDR2 YNNKEL (reference sequence). V gave up 0 bases and J gave up 3 bases; unmatched junction bases: 8. The CDR3 nucleotides are TGTGCCAGCAGCCAAGATGGAATAGCGGGGCGGACAGATACGCAGTATTTT. This codes for CASSQDGIAGRTDTQYF.